Here is one T cell receptor beta chain with its context. Its antigen remains unidentified. This sample was included in a study of cytomegalovirus exposure and HLA in healthy donors. In the study overall: Out of approximately 400 genotyped donors, about 80% belonged to the Caucasian-associated ancestry cluster.

Regarding the study as a whole: Accurate HLA-A and HLA-B prediction from TCR beta sequences was reported for most subjects. The likely origin of a cluster of highly shared sequence variants was a sequencing artifact.

PCR employed 60 Vbeta and 13 Jbeta primers. Generated by immunoSEQ multiplex PCR, the TCRdb table keeps only in-frame clones and is missing some. The sample lists some 110,000 clones, about 70% occurring once. With V trimmed by 5 bases and J by 9 bases, 8 bases remained unmatched. CDR1 and CDR2 from the germline V gene are SGHVS and FNYEAQ. The CDR3 extends over 13 amino acids. The chain uses TRBV7-6 and TRBJ2-7; 9 bases are shared with TRBD1. The origin of this receptor is a female donor in good health and CMV-seronegative. Sequencing was performed on PBMCs. CDR3 sequence (DNA): TGTGCCAGCAGCCCGGGACAGGGCCTCATGCAGTACTTC. Protein product: CASSPGQGLMQYF.